Given below is one TCR beta chain in context. This sample is part of a study of cytomegalovirus exposure and HLA in healthy donors. Here immunoSEQ multiplex PCR was the method, and the copy in TCRdb shows in-frame clones only, minus some. The sample holds around 200,000 clones, 70% to 90% seen once. V lost 4 bases and J lost 6; bases outside the gene matches: 13. Germline V gives CDR1 SNHLY, CDR2 FYNNEI. The CDR3 contains 17 residues. The sequenced sample consisted of PBMCs. The sequence derives from a woman in her late teens or twenties in good health and CMV-seronegative. This chain links TRBV2 with TRBJ2-1; 9 nucleotides match TRBD2. The CDR3, as DNA: TGTGCCAGCAGTGCCCAGATCCCGGGACTAGCTGGCAATGAGCAGTTCTTC. It encodes CASSAQIPGLAGNEQFF. The whole variable domain, remainder taken from reference TRBV2 and TRBJ2-1, is EPEVTQTPSHQVTQMGQEVILRCVPISNHLYFYWYRQILGQKVEFLVSFYNNEISEKSEIFDDQFSVERPDGSNFTLKIRSTKLEDSAMYFCASSAQIPGLAGNEQFFGPGTRLTVL.